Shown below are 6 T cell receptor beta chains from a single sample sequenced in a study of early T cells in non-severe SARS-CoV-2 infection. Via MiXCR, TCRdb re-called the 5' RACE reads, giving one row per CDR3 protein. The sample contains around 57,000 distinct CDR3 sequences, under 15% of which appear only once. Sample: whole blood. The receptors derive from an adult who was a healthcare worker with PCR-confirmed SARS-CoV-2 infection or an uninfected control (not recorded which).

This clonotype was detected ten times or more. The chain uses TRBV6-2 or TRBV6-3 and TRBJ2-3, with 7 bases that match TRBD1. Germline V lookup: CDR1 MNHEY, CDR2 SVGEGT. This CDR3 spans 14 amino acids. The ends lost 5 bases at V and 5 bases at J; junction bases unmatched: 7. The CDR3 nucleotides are TGTGCCAGCAGTCCCCTAGGACAGGAAGATACGCAGTATTTT. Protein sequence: CASSPLGQEDTQYF.

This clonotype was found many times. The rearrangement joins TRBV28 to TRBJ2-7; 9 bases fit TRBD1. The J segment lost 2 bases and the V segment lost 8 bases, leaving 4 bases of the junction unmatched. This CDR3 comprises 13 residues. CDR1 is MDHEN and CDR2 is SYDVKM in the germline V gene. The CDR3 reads CASLGTGPYEQYF. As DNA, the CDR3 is TGTGCCAGCCTAGGGACAGGGCCCTACGAGCAGTACTTC.

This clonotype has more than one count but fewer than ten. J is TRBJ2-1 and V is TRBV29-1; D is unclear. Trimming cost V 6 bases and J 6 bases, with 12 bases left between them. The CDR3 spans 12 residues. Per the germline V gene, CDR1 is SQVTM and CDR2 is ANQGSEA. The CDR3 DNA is TGCAGCGTCGATGTCGCGGTCAATGAGCAGTTCTTC. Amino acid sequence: CSVDVAVNEQFF.

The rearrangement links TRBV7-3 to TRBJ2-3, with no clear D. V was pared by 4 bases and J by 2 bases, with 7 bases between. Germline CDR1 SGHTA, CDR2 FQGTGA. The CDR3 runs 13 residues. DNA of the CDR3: TGTGCCAGCAGCTGGAGCGTCACAGATACGCAGTATTTT. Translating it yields CASSWSVTDTQYF.

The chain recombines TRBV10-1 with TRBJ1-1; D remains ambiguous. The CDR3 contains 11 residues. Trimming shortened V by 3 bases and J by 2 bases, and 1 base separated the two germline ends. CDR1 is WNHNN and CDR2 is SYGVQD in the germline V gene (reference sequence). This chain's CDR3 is CASSDNTEAFF. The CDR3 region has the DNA TGCGCCAGCAGTGATAACACTGAAGCTTTCTTT.

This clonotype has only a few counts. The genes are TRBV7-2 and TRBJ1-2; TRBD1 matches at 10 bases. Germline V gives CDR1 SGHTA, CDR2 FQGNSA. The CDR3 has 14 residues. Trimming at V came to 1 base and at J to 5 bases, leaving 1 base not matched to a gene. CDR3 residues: CASSLGGQGYGYTF. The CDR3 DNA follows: TGTGCCAGCAGCTTAGGGGGACAGGGGTATGGCTACACCTTC.